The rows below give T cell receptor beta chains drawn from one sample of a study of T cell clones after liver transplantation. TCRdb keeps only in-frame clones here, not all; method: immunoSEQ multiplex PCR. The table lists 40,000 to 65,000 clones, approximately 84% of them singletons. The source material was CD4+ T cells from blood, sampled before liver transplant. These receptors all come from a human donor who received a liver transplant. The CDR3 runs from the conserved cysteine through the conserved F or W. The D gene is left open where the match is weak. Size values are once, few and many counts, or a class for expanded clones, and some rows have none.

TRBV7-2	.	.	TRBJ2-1	CASSSTGYNEQFF	TGTGCCAGCAGCTCAACAGGTTACAATGAGCAGTTCTTC
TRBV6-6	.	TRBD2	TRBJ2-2	CASSPPGTTGIGELFF	TGTGCCAGCAGTCCTCCTGGGACTACTGGAATCGGGGAGCTGTTTTTT
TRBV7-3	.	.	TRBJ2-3	CASSSGGTVRTDTQYF	TGTGCCAGCAGCTCTGGGGGGACGGTTCGCACAGATACGCAGTATTTT
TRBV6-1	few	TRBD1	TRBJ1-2	CATFGQEQRYGYTF	TGTGCCACCTTCGGACAGGAACAGAGGTATGGCTACACCTTC
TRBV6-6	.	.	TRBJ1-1	CASYGKANTEAFF	TGTGCCAGCTACGGTAAGGCGAACACTGAAGCTTTCTTT
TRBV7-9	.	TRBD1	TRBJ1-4	CASSWTGGINEKLFF	TGTGCCAGCAGCTGGACAGGGGGCATCAATGAAAAACTGTTTTTT
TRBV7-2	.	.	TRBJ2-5	CASSLGGREETQYF	TGTGCCAGCAGCCTAGGTGGCAGGGAAGAGACCCAGTACTTC
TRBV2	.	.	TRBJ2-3	CASSDRLTDTQYF	TGTGCCAGCAGTGATCGGCTCACAGATACGCAGTATTTT
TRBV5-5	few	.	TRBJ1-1	CASSFFWQNTEAFF	TGTGCCAGCAGCTTCTTCTGGCAGAACACTGAAGCTTTCTTT
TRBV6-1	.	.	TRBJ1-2	CASSEAIRAGGYTF	TGTGCCAGCAGTGAAGCGATCAGGGCAGGCGGCTACACCTTC
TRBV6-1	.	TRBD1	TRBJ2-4	CASGTGNIQYF	TGTGCCAGTGGGACAGGGAACATTCAGTACTTC
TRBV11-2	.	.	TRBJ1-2	CASSLGPNYGYTF	TGTGCCAGCAGCCTTGGGCCTAACTATGGCTACACCTTC
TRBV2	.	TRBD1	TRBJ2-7	CASKSRGPSDEQYF	TGTGCCAGCAAATCCAGGGGGCCTTCTGACGAGCAGTACTTC
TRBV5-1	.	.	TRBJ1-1	CASSPRQNTEAFF	TGCGCCAGCAGCCCGCGACAGAACACTGAAGCTTTCTTT
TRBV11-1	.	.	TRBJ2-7	CASSLSGIEQYF	TGTGCCAGCAGCTTATCAGGGATAGAGCAGTACTTC
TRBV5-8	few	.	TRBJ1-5	CASRMWAGDQPQHF	TGTGCCAGCAGAATGTGGGCCGGGGATCAGCCCCAGCATTTT
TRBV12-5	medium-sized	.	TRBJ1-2	CASGLVEREGYTF	TGTGCTAGTGGTTTGGTTGAAAGGGAAGGCTACACCTTC
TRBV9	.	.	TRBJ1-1	CASSVPPAPTMNTEAFF	TGTGCCAGCAGCGTCCCCCCGGCCCCTACTATGAACACTGAAGCTTTCTTT
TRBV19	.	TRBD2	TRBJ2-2	CASSIVLLAGNTGELFF	TGTGCCAGTAGTATAGTCCTTTTAGCGGGAAACACCGGGGAGCTGTTTTTT
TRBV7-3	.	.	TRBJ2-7	CASSLYTGRRVYF	TGTGCCAGCAGCTTGTACACCGGGCGGCGGGTGTACTTC
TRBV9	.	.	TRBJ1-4	CASSVNSLGKLFF	TGTGCCAGCAGCGTAAACTCTTTGGGGAAACTGTTTTTT
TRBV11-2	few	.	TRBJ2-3	CASSWNYRSRGNTDTQYF	TGTGCCAGCAGCTGGAATTATCGATCGCGGGGAAACACAGATACGCAGTATTTT
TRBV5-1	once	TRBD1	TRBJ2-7	CASSTGQGRDEQYF	TGCGCCAGCAGCACGGGACAGGGCAGGGACGAGCAGTACTTC
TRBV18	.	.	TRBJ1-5	CASSPGDGNQPQHF	TGTGCCAGCTCACCAGGGGATGGCAATCAGCCCCAGCATTTT
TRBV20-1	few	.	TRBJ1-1	CSARQGPEAFF	TGCAGTGCTAGACAGGGCCCTGAAGCTTTCTTT
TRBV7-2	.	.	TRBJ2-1	CASSLADGDEQFF	TGTGCCAGCAGCTTAGCAGATGGCGATGAGCAGTTCTTC
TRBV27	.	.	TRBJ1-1	CASSLSLPPAFF	TGTGCCAGCAGTTTATCGCTCCCCCCGGCTTTCTTT
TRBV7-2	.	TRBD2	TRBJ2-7	CASSLGGSGSYEQYF	TGTGCCAGCAGCCTCGGCGGTAGCGGGTCCTACGAGCAGTACTTC
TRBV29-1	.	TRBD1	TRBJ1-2	CSADRTNYGYTF	TGCAGCGCGGACAGGACGAACTATGGCTACACCTTC
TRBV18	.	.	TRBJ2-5	CASSPNQETQYF	TGTGCCAGCTCACCAAACCAAGAGACCCAGTACTTC
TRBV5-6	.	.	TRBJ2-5	CASSKWGRETQYF	TGTGCCAGCAGCAAATGGGGACGGGAGACCCAGTACTTC
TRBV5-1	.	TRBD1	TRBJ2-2	CASSLGQGVNTGELFF	TGCGCCAGCAGCTTGGGGCAGGGGGTGAACACCGGGGAGCTGTTTTTT
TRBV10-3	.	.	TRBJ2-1	CAISEGLSGSGYNEQFF	TGTGCCATCAGTGAGGGATTAAGCGGCAGCGGCTACAATGAGCAGTTCTTC
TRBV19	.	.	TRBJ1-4	CASRTDNEKLFF	TGTGCCAGCCGGACAGATAATGAAAAACTGTTTTTT
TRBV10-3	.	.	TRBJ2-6	CAISARVGFSGANVLTF	TGTGCCATCAGTGCCCGCGTAGGGTTCTCTGGGGCCAACGTCCTGACTTTC
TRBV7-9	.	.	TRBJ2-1	CASSPGSAGNEQFF	TGTGCCAGCAGTCCCGGGTCGGCCGGCAATGAGCAGTTCTTC
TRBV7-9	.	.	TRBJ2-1	CASEGGNEQFF	TGTGCCAGCGAGGGGGGCAATGAGCAGTTCTTC
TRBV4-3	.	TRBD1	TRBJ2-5	CASSQGQGAETQYF	TGCGCCAGCAGCCAGGGACAGGGGGCGGAGACCCAGTACTTC
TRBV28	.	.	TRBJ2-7	CASSLGDSRYEQYF	TGTGCCAGCAGTTTAGGAGACTCCAGATACGAGCAGTACTTC
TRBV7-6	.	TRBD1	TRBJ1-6	CASSLTGGGSPLHF	TGTGCCAGCAGCTTAACAGGGGGGGGTTCACCCCTCCACTTT
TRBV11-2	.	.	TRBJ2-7	CASSPQGGRDEQYF	TGTGCCAGCAGCCCTCAAGGGGGGCGAGACGAGCAGTACTTC
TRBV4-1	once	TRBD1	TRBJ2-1	CASTSGQGAYNEQFF	TGCGCCAGCACATCGGGACAGGGGGCGTACAATGAGCAGTTCTTC